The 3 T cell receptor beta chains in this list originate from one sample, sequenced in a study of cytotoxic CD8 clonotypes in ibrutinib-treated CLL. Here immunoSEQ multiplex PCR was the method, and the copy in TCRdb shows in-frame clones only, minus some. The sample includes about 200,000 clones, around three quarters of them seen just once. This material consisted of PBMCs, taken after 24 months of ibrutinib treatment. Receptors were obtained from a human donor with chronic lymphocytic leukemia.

CDR3 nucleotides: TGTGCCAGCCGGGAGGGGGGTATTCAGCCCCAGCATTTT. Protein: CASREGGIQPQHF. The gene calls are TRBV10-3 and TRBJ1-5, with a possible D match to TRBD1 (6 bases). The CDR3 has 13 residues. In germline, CDR1 is ENHRY, CDR2 SYGVKD. V was pared by 10 bases and J by 6 bases, with 16 bases between.

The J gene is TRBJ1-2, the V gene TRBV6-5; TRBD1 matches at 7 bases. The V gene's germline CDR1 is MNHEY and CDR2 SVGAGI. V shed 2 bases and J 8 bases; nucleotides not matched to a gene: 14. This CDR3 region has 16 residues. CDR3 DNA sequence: TGTGCCAGCAGTTACCAAATCCGACAGGGAAGTCAGGGCTACACCTTC. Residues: CASSYQIRQGSQGYTF.

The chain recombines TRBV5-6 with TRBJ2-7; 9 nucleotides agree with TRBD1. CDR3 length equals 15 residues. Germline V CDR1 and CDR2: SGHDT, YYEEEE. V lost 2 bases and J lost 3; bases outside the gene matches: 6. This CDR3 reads CASSFIPGQGYEQYF. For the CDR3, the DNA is TGTGCCAGCAGCTTCATTCCGGGACAGGGCTACGAGCAGTACTTC.